This record looks at one T cell receptor beta chain sequence and its context. The sample comes from a study of patients and donors after allogeneic stem cell transplantation. TCRdb re-derived calls from the RT-PCR reads in MiXCR, one entry per CDR3 protein. The table has more than 75,000 distinct CDR3 sequences, roughly 5.1% seen once. The sample taken for sequencing was blood, either unsorted or a sorted T cell fraction (not recorded which). This TCR came from a human donor who was either an allogeneic HSCT recipient or a stem cell or donor lymphocyte infusion donor (not recorded which). It is not recorded whose cells these are; they may come from a transplant donor.

CDR3 sequence (DNA): TGTGCCAGCAGTGAAGGTTTTGGCAGGGGACGTGGCTACACCTTC. This codes for CASSEGFGRGRGYTF. J is TRBJ1-2 and V is TRBV6-1; tentative D call: TRBD1 (6 bases). From germline, CDR1 is MNHNS and CDR2 SASEGT. The CDR3 length is 15 residues. The V end lost 1 base, the J end lost 7 bases, and 16 bases lay between the germline ends.